Below, 5 T cell receptor beta chains from the same sample are listed, as sequenced in a study of blood T cell repertoires in COVID-19. Profiled with immunoSEQ multiplex PCR; TCRdb holds only in-frame clones, not every one. The sample carries a few hundred thousand clones, 86% recorded once. Sequencing was carried out using PBMCs or T cells enriched from blood (not recorded which). These receptors originate from a woman in her 50s in a cohort exposed to, infected with or recovered from COVID-19 (not recorded which).

The rearrangement links TRBV7-8 to TRBJ2-1; 7 bases are a match to TRBD1. This CDR3 has 16 amino acids. Germline lookup yields CDR1 SGHVS and CDR2 FQNEAQ. V shed 6 bases, J shed 5 bases, and the junction held 13 bases outside the gene matches. CDR3 loop: CASRSLSGDRDNEQFF. As DNA, the CDR3 is TGTGCCAGCAGATCACTCAGTGGGGACAGAGACAATGAGCAGTTCTTC. Together with reference TRBV7-8 and TRBJ2-1, the CDR3 gives the full variable domain: GAGVSQSPRYKVAKRGQDVALRCDPISGHVSLFWYQQALGQGPEFLTYFQNEAQLDKSGLPSDRFFAERPEGSVSTLKIQRTQQEDSAVYLCASRSLSGDRDNEQFFGPGTRLTVL.

The chain is built from TRBV5-1 and TRBJ2-1; TRBD1 agrees at 8 bases. The CDR3 runs 17 residues. V gave up 4 bases and J gave up 2 bases; unmatched junction bases: 11. Per germline, CDR1 SGHRS and CDR2 YFSETQ. In DNA form, the CDR3 reads TGCGCCAGCAGCCTGTCGTGGACAGGGCAAACCTACAATGAGCAGTTCTTC. Translation gives CASSLSWTGQTYNEQFF.

The chain carries TRBV7-9 and TRBJ2-5; possible D gene TRBD2, 5 bases. The V gene's germline CDR1 is SEHNR and CDR2 FQNEAQ (reference sequence). The CDR3 consists of 12 residues. V was trimmed by 5 bases and J by 5 bases, leaving 9 bases between them. This CDR3 is CASSPTGETQYF. In DNA, the CDR3 is TGTGCCAGCAGCCCCACGGGGGAGACCCAGTACTTC.

The chain joins TRBV5-1 to TRBJ1-1, with TRBD1 matching over 10 bases. Germline CDR1 SGHRS, CDR2 YFSETQ. The CDR3 length is 14 residues. Trimming removed 4 bases from V and 3 bases from J; junction bases left unmatched: 3. The DNA of the CDR3 is TGCGCCAGCAGCACGGGACAGGGGTACACTGAAGCTTTCTTT. The encoded protein is CASSTGQGYTEAFF.

The CDR3 loop is CAYNRGPNTGELFF. DNA for the CDR3: TGTGCCTACAACAGGGGACCGAACACCGGGGAGCTGTTTTTT. This sequence joins TRBV30 and TRBJ2-2; the match to TRBD1 covers 7 bases. V was clipped by 7 bases and J by 0 bases; unmatched bases: 5. Germline V CDR1 and CDR2: GTSNPN, SVGIG (reference sequence). CDR3 length: 14 amino acids. Full variable domain (outside the CDR3, taken from reference TRBV30 and TRBJ2-2): SQTIHQWPATLVQPVGSPLSLECTVEGTSNPNLYWYRQAAGRGLQLLFYSVGIGQISSEVPQNLSASRPQDRQFILSSKKLLLSDSGFYLCAYNRGPNTGELFFGEGSRLTVL.